This TCR beta chain was sequenced for a study of shared clonotypes between healthy human individuals. Study outcomes and limitations: Clonotypes which were not shared had lower generation probabilities than clonotypes that all four donors shared.

Naive-designated CD8 cells lacked CD45RO, were positively enriched for CCR7, and omitted terminally differentiated effector memory CD45RA+ cells. As for this clone: Its matching antigen is unknown.

The repertoire was sequenced with immunoSEQ multiplex PCR; TCRdb's copy has only in-frame clones and lacks some. The sample contains about 2.1 million clones, 93% of which appear only once. Germline V gives CDR1 LNHDA, CDR2 SQIVND (reference sequence). The CDR3 spans 12 residues. V lost 6 bases and J lost 8, with 11 bases in between. Sequencing used naive CD8+ T cells from PBMCs. V usage is TRBV19 and J usage is TRBJ2-1, with D possibly matching TRBD1 (5 bases). The clonotype originates from a man aged 18-30 years in good health. Some clones in this sample may be carry-over from other donors' samples. CDR3 sequence: CASSPSTDEQFF. For the CDR3, the DNA is TGTGCCAGTAGCCCGTCGACAGATGAGCAGTTCTTC.